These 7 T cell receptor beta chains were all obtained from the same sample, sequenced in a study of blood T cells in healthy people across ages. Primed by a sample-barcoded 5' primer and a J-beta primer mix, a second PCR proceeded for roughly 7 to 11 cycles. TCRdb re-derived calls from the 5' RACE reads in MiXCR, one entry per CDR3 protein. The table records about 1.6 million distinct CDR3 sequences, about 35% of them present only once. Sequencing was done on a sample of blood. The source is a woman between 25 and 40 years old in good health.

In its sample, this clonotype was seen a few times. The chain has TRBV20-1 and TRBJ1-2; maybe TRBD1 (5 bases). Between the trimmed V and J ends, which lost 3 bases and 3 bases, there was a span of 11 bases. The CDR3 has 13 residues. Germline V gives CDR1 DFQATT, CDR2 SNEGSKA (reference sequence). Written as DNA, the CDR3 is TGCAGTGCTAGGACACTGGGGGACTATGGCTACACCTTC. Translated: CSARTLGDYGYTF.

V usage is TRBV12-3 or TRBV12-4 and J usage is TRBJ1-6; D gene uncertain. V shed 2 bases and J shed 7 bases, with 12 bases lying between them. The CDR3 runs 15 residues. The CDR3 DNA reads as TGTGCCAGCAGTTTATCTTTTGGACCCAATTCACCCCTCCACTTT. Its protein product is CASSLSFGPNSPLHF.

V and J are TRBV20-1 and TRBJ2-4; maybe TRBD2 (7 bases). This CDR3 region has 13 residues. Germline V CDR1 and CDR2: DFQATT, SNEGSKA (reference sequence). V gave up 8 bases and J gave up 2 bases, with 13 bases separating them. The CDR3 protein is CSTEGGSKNIQYF. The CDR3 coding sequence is TGCAGTACGGAGGGGGGGTCCAAAAACATTCAGTACTTC.

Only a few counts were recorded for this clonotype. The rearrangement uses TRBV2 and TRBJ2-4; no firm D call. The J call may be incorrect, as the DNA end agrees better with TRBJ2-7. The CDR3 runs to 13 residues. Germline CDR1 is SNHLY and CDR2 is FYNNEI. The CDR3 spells CASSDRTAYEQYF. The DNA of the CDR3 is TGTGCCAGCAGTGACCGGACGGCCTACGAGCAGTACTTC.

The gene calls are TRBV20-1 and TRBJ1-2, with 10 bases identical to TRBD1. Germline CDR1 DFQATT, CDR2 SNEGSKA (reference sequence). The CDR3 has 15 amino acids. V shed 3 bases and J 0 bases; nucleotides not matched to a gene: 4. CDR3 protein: CSARDRGTSNYGYTF. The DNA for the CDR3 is TGCAGTGCTAGGGACAGGGGGACTTCTAACTATGGCTACACCTTC.

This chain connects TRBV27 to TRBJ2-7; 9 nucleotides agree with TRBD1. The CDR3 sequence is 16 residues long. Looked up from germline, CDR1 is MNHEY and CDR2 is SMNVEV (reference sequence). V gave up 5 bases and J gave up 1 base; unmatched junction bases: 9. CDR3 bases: TGTGCCAGCAGTATACGACAGGGGGGTATTTCCTACGAGCAGTACTTC. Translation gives CASSIRQGGISYEQYF.

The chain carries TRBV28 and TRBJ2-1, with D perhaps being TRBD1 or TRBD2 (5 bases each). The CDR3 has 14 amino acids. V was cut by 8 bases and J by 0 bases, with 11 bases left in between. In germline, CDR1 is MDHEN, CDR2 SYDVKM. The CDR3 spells CASLGGSSYNEQFF. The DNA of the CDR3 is TGTGCCAGCCTTGGGGGTAGCTCCTACAATGAGCAGTTCTTC.